The 18 T cell receptor beta chains given below trace back to one sample, sequenced in a study of beta chain features in type 1 diabetes. cDNA synthesis used the whole RNA isolate, giving expressed TCRB sequences. Generated by immunoSEQ multiplex PCR, the TCRdb table keeps only in-frame clones and is missing some. Altogether about 620,000 clones are present, roughly a sixth being singletons, with the ten largest covering around 0.1%. Sequenced input: naive CD4+ T cells from blood. The receptors come from a man aged 18 to 29 in good health.

This clone has more than one count but fewer than ten. The V call is TRBV28, the J call TRBJ1-1; D unclear. CDR3 length: 15 amino acids. Trimming left V 4 bases short and J 1 base short, with 13 bases between. The germline CDR1 and CDR2 sequences are MDHEN and SYDVKM. CDR3 sequence reads: CASSSGSAENTEAFF. The CDR3 coding sequence is TGTGCCAGCAGTTCGGGCAGCGCAGAGAACACTGAAGCTTTCTTT.

Of note for this clone: In the same sample, other DNA sequences code for this CDR3. V and J are TRBV9 and TRBJ1-1, with D hard to call. Trimming took off 0 bases at V and 4 bases at J, with 7 bases between the two ends. The germline gives CDR1 SGDLS, CDR2 YYNGEE. CDR3 size: 13 residues. The CDR3 region is CASSVASGTEAFF. The CDR3 nucleotides are TGTGCCAGCAGCGTAGCCAGTGGCACTGAAGCTTTCTTT.

The chain couples TRBV9 to TRBJ2-3; TRBD2 matches at 16 bases. There are 21 residues in the CDR3. The J segment lost 2 bases and the V segment lost 0 bases, leaving 12 bases of the junction unmatched. CDR1 SGDLS and CDR2 YYNGEE come from the germline V gene. CDR3 in DNA: TGTGCCAGCAGCGTAGCCCAAGGGACTAGCGGGAGGGCTCTCCACACAGATACGCAGTATTTT. This sequence encodes CASSVAQGTSGRALHTDTQYF.

This chain links TRBV6-6 with TRBJ2-7; D is possibly TRBD1 (7 bases). V was trimmed by 2 bases and J by 0 bases, leaving 14 bases between them. Germline CDR1 is MNHNY and CDR2 is SVGAGI (reference sequence). The CDR3 covers 16 residues. The CDR3 here is CASSYRGGDSSYEQYF. CDR3 nucleotides: TGTGCCAGCAGTTACCGAGGCGGGGACAGCTCCTACGAGCAGTACTTC.

The chain combines TRBV6-1 with TRBJ1-2, with 7 bases aligning to TRBD1. V shed 7 bases and J 8 bases; nucleotides not matched to a gene: 7. Germline CDR1 and CDR2: MNHNS and SASEGT. This CDR3 has 12 amino acids. The CDR3 protein is CASKTGSYGYTF. In DNA form, the CDR3 reads TGTGCCAGCAAGACAGGGAGTTACGGCTACACCTTC.

This clone has just a few counts. CDR3 loop: CASSLVQGALIRYGYTF. CDR3 sequence (DNA): TGTGCCAGCAGTTTAGTCCAGGGGGCCCTAATACGCTATGGCTACACCTTC. The chain employs TRBV28 and TRBJ1-2; TRBD1 agrees at 8 bases. J lost 4 bases, V lost 2 bases, and 12 bases had no gene match. The CDR3 contains 17 residues. Germline CDR1 reads MDHEN; CDR2 reads SYDVKM.

This clone was observed a handful of times. The chain is built from TRBV5-1 and TRBJ2-5; TRBD1 matches at 12 bases. Germline loops: CDR1 SGHRS, CDR2 YFSETQ. V dropped 3 bases and J dropped 5; count of bases not matched to a gene: 5. The CDR3 covers 15 residues. In DNA, the CDR3 is TGCGCCAGCAGCTCCGGGACAGGGGGCTGGGAGACCCAGTACTTC. As protein: CASSSGTGGWETQYF.

V usage is TRBV30 and J usage is TRBJ2-1; 8 bases agree with TRBD2. CDR1 GTSNPN and CDR2 SVGIG come from the germline V gene (reference sequence). Trimming at V came to 0 bases and at J to 6 bases, leaving 4 bases not matched to a gene. The length of the CDR3 is 14 residues. CDR3 nucleotide sequence: TGTGCCTGGAGTGTTGGACTAGCCGCCAATGAGCAGTTCTTC. Amino acids: CAWSVGLAANEQFF.

This clone was seen only a few times. This chain uses TRBV7-9 with TRBJ2-2; weak D call: TRBD1 (6 bases). Germline V lookup: CDR1 SEHNR, CDR2 FQNEAQ (reference sequence). CDR3 size: 15 residues. V lost 5 bases and J lost 4, with 14 bases in between. CDR3 DNA sequence: TGTGCCAGCAGCCCCTGGCAGGGGTCCACCGGGGAGCTGTTTTTT. It specifies CASSPWQGSTGELFF.

This clone was seen only a few times. CDR3 protein: CASSSSDYEQFF. CDR3 nucleotides: TGTGCCAGCAGTTCTTCCGACTATGAGCAGTTCTTC. The chain employs TRBV6-6 and TRBJ2-1; D uncertain. The ends were cut back, 4 bases at V and 8 bases at J, with 9 bases in the middle. CDR1 and CDR2 (germline): MNHNY, SVGAGI (reference sequence). The CDR3 runs to 12 residues.

This clone appeared a few times. The J gene is TRBJ2-5, the V gene TRBV29-1; D remains unclear. Trimming took 4 bases from V and 1 from J, leaving 19 bases between them. Germline assignment: CDR1 SQVTM and CDR2 ANQGSEA. The CDR3 has 16 amino acids. In DNA, the CDR3 is TGCAGCGTTGGTGGCGTCGGTGGCAGCAGCCAAGAGACCCAGTACTTC. This sequence encodes CSVGGVGGSSQETQYF. The complete variable domain, with remaining parts taken from reference TRBV29-1 and TRBJ2-5, reads SAVISQKPSRDICQRGTSLTIQCQVDSQVTMMFWYRQQPGQSLTLIATANQGSEATYESGFVIDKFPISRPNLTFSTLTVSNMSPEDSSIYLCSVGGVGGSSQETQYFGPGTRLLVL.

This chain connects TRBV28 to TRBJ1-6, with D possibly being TRBD1 (6 bases). This CDR3 contains 15 residues. Per germline, CDR1 MDHEN and CDR2 SYDVKM. The V end was cut by 5 bases, the J end by 8 bases, with 16 bases between. Written as DNA, the CDR3 is TGTGCCAGCAGTGAAAGGGGGTATATGTATTCACCCCTCCACTTT. Translation gives CASSERGYMYSPLHF.

This clone was seen only a few times. The J gene is TRBJ1-2, the V gene TRBV27; possibly TRBD1 for D (6 bases). Per the germline V gene, CDR1 is MNHEY and CDR2 is SMNVEV (reference sequence). The V end was cut by 2 bases, the J end by 6 bases, with 10 bases between. CDR3 length: 13 amino acids. This chain's CDR3 is CASSLGAGDGYTF. The CDR3 bases are TGTGCCAGCAGTTTAGGTGCAGGGGATGGCTACACCTTC.

V is TRBV7-2 and J is TRBJ2-1; 8 nucleotides line up with TRBD2. CDR1 and CDR2 (germline): SGHTA, FQGNSA. V trimming: 2 bases; J trimming: 2 bases; junction bases outside the gene matches: 2. The CDR3 covers 15 residues. This CDR3 reads CASSLRGRTYNEQFF. DNA of the CDR3: TGTGCCAGCAGCTTACGCGGGAGGACCTACAATGAGCAGTTCTTC.

This clone was counted only a few times. The J gene is TRBJ2-4, the V gene TRBV28; TRBD1 agrees at 9 bases. Per germline, CDR1 MDHEN and CDR2 SYDVKM. CDR3 length: 18 amino acids. Losses at the gene ends were 7 bases for V and 0 bases for J; bases not matched to a gene: 13. This CDR3 is CASIRGTGWSLAKNIQYF. CDR3 nucleotide sequence: TGTGCCAGCATCCGAGGGACAGGGTGGAGTTTAGCCAAAAACATTCAGTACTTC. Together with reference TRBV28 and TRBJ2-4, the CDR3 gives the full variable domain: DVKVTQSSRYLVKRTGEKVFLECVQDMDHENMFWYRQDPGLGLRLIYFSYDVKMKEKGDIPEGYSVSREKKERFSLILESASTNQTSMYLCASIRGTGWSLAKNIQYFGAGTRLSVL.

This clone occurred a few times. The chain combines TRBV18 with TRBJ1-5; TRBD1 is a possible D gene (6 bases). The CDR3 runs 16 residues. Germline V gene sequence: CDR1 KGHSH, CDR2 LQKENI. Trimming removed 0 bases from V and 4 bases from J, with 13 bases in between. CDR3 nucleotides: TGTGCCAGCTCACCACCGTCGGCAGGGGAAAATCAGCCCCAGCATTTT. As protein: CASSPPSAGENQPQHF.

V is TRBV10-2 and J is TRBJ1-4; unclear D gene. This CDR3 spans 10 amino acids. The V and J ends lost 7 bases and 8 bases respectively, with 5 bases between them. CDR1 is WSHSY and CDR2 is SAAADI in the germline V gene. The CDR3 spells CASNIEKLFF. CDR3 sequence (DNA): TGCGCCAGCAATATAGAAAAACTGTTTTTT.

In this sample, this clone turned up a few times. V is TRBV7-9 and J is TRBJ1-1; 10 bases align to TRBD1. CDR1 is SEHNR, CDR2 FQNEAQ, per germline (reference sequence). With 5 bases clipped from V and 6 bases from J, the junction kept 6 bases outside the gene matches. The CDR3 is 14 amino acids. The CDR3 spells CASSPGQGEAEAFF. CDR3 nucleotides: TGTGCCAGCAGCCCAGGACAGGGGGAGGCTGAAGCTTTCTTT.